This TCR beta chain was recovered during a study of metastatic and nonmetastatic thyroid tumors. Background on the study: Comparative analysis of repertoires was undertaken across blood and tumor or nodule tissue obtained from malignant and benign thyroid patients. Study-wide results and limits: In blood and tumor, TCR beta diversity was reportedly significantly higher in malignant thyroid tumors than in benign nodules.

All patients were untreated before thyroid surgery. Original methodology: Between-group CDR3 differences, defined by clinicopathological status, yielded a distant-metastasis classifier for papillary thyroid cancer. TCRdb re-analyzed the PCR reads through MiXCR. The V and J calls were not made by the authors but by TCRdb's processing. The sample contains over 10,000 clones, around an eighth of which appear only once. This CDR3 spans 13 amino acids. CDR1 SGHTA and CDR2 FQGTGA come from the germline V gene. In regard to this clone: Its antigen remains unknown. At one of its ends the junction is not consistent with the germline gene, which may arise from a read error.

The sequence derives from a female donor with papillary thyroid cancer or a benign thyroid nodule (not recorded which). Some clones in this sample may be carry-over from other donors' samples. Sequences were obtained from blood. The V call is TRBV7-3, the J call TRBJ2-2; a weak D match, TRBD1 (5 bases). The CDR3 here is CANSLAGTGELFF. CDR3 nucleotides: TGTGCCAACAGCTTGGCAGGGACCGGGGAGCTGTTTTTT.